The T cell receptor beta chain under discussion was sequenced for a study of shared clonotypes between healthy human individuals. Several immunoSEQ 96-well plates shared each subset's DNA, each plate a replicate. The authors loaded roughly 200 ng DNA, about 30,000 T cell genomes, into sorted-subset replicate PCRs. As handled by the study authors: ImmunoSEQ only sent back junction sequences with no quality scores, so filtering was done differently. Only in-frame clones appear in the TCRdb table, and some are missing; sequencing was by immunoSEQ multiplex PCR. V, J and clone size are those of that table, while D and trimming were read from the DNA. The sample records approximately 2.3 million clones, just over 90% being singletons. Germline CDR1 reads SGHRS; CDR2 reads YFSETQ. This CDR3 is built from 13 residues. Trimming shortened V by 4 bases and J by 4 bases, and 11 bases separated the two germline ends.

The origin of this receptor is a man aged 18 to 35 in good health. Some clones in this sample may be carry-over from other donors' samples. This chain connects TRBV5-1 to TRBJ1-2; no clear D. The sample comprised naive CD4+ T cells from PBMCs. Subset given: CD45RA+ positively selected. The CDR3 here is CASSDTDPYGYTF. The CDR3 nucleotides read TGCGCCAGCAGCGACACAGACCCCTATGGCTACACCTTC.